This TCR beta chain is from a study of cytomegalovirus exposure and HLA in healthy donors. Study-level background: Around 85 million unique TCR sequences came from HLA-typed donors in an early release. Study-level points and caveats: A later look showed TCR association rates differing by HLA locus, highest for DRB1 and lowest for HLA-C.

The CDR3 totals 13 residues. Germline V lookup: CDR1 SNHLY, CDR2 FYNNEI. V shed 4 bases, J shed 5 bases, and the junction held 3 bases outside the gene matches. PCR primers comprised 60 Vbeta and 13 Jbeta primers. The assay was immunoSEQ multiplex PCR, and TCRdb's table has in-frame clones only and misses some. The sample carries 160,000 or so clones, roughly 82% recorded once. Comment on this clone: The antigen is not known.

The chain uses TRBV2 and TRBJ2-7; 9 positions agree with TRBD1. Sequences were obtained from PBMCs. The TCR sequence derives from a woman in her forties or fifties in good health and CMV-seropositive. Written as DNA, the CDR3 is TGTGCCAGCAGTGGACAGGGGGGCAACGAGCAGTACTTC. It codes for CASSGQGGNEQYF. The full variable domain, with the rest looked up from reference TRBV2 and TRBJ2-7, is EPEVTQTPSHQVTQMGQEVILRCVPISNHLYFYWYRQILGQKVEFLVSFYNNEISEKSEIFDDQFSVERPDGSNFTLKIRSTKLEDSAMYFCASSGQGGNEQYFGPGTRLTVT.